Presented here are 15 T cell receptor beta chains from one specimen sequenced in a study of T cells in Graves' hyperthyroidism and ophthalmopathy. Amplification yielded TCR beta CDR3 regions, with RNA transcripts as the source. Initially, a first-round RT-PCR of the TCR CDR3 employed the HTBI primer set. TCRdb re-derived calls from the multiplex PCR reads in MiXCR, one entry per CDR3 protein. The sample includes around 760,000 distinct CDR3 sequences, roughly 32% of them seen just once. Specimen: blood. The receptor source for this set is a middle-aged woman with Graves' hyperthyroidism.

As to this clonotype: This could be a read error, since a much larger clone is one nucleotide away. This chain uses TRBV20-1 with TRBJ1-2; 8 bases are a match to TRBD1. The CDR3 loop spans 12 amino acids. Germline V lookup: CDR1 DFQATT, CDR2 SNEGSKA (reference sequence). Trimming at V came to 6 bases and at J to 7 bases, leaving 7 bases not matched to a gene. The CDR3 reads CSADREGCGYTF. In nucleotides, the CDR3 is TGCAGTGCGGACAGGGAAGGATGTGGCTACACCTTC.

The sample holds a few counts of this clonotype. The chain combines TRBV12-3 or TRBV12-4 with TRBJ1-1; D is unclear. CDR3 size: 15 residues. V gave up 6 bases and J gave up 3 bases, with 17 bases separating them. The CDR3 is CASRGLLSRYTEAFF. Here the CDR3 DNA reads TGTGCCAGCAGGGGCCTACTCTCCCGGTACACTGAAGCTTTCTTT.

V usage is TRBV30 and J usage is TRBJ1-2; D is uncertain. The CDR3 has 12 residues. Germline assignment: CDR1 GTSNPN and CDR2 SVGIG (reference sequence). The germline V and J ends were trimmed by 5 bases and 8 bases, with 15 bases remaining between them. In DNA form, the CDR3 reads TGTGCCTGGTCGCTCAGCGTAGGCGGCTACACCTTC. Protein sequence: CAWSLSVGGYTF.

The gene calls are TRBV6-1 and TRBJ2-2, with D perhaps matching TRBD1 (5 bases). CDR1 MNHNS and CDR2 SASEGT come from the germline V gene. The ends were cut back, 4 bases at V and 7 bases at J, with 7 bases in the middle. CDR3 length: 12 amino acids. The CDR3 loop is CASSGGLGELFF. CDR3 in DNA: TGTGCCAGCAGTGGGGGCCTCGGGGAGCTGTTTTTT.

This chain links TRBV2 with TRBJ1-6; possible D gene TRBD1, 6 bases. With 5 bases removed from V and 0 bases from J, the gap between germline ends came to 8 bases. CDR1 is SNHLY and CDR2 is FYNNEI in the germline V gene. The CDR3 is made up of 15 amino acids. CDR3 in amino acids: CASSRQVSYNSPLHF. CDR3 nucleotide sequence: TGTGCCAGCAGTCGACAGGTCTCCTATAATTCACCCCTCCACTTT. The entire variable domain, with the rest obtained from reference TRBV2 and TRBJ1-6, is as follows: EPEVTQTPSHQVTQMGQEVILRCVPISNHLYFYWYRQILGQKVEFLVSFYNNEISEKSEIFDDQFSVERPDGSNFTLKIRSTKLEDSAMYFCASSRQVSYNSPLHFGNGTRLTVT.

This clonotype was detected only a few times. CDR3 region: CASSFSAGPDPSSYNSPLHF. CDR3 DNA sequence: TGTGCCAGCAGCTTTTCAGCAGGGCCCGACCCAAGCTCCTATAATTCACCCCTCCACTTT. The J gene is TRBJ1-6, the V gene TRBV7-9; D perhaps matches TRBD1 (5 bases). This CDR3 comprises 20 residues. Germline CDR1 and CDR2: SEHNR and FQNEAQ (reference sequence). The germline V and J ends were trimmed by 3 bases and 0 bases, with 21 bases remaining between them.

This clonotype showed up many times. The chain combines TRBV12-3 or TRBV12-4 with TRBJ1-2; TRBD1 is a possible D gene (6 bases). Between the trimmed V and J ends, which lost 2 bases and 6 bases, there was a span of 10 bases. The CDR3 sequence is 13 residues long. Here the CDR3 reads CASSLNRADGYTF. The CDR3 region has the DNA TGTGCCAGCAGTTTAAACAGGGCCGATGGCTACACCTTC.

This sequence joins TRBV25-1 and TRBJ2-6, with unresolved D. The germline V gene has CDR1 MGHDK and CDR2 SYGVNS. This CDR3 spans 13 amino acids. Trimming cost V 11 bases and J 0 bases, with 8 bases left between them. CDR3 amino acids: CAGQNSGANVLTF. The CDR3 coding sequence is TGTGCCGGCCAAAACTCTGGGGCCAACGTCCTGACTTTC.

This clonotype was observed at least ten times. This chain connects TRBV9 to TRBJ1-5, with 7 bases that match TRBD1. Germline CDR1 and CDR2: SGDLS and YYNGEE. The ends lost 3 bases at V and 6 bases at J; junction bases unmatched: 6. This CDR3 comprises 14 residues. Here the CDR3 reads CASSAGTEGQPQHF. The CDR3 nucleotides are TGTGCCAGCAGCGCCGGGACAGAGGGTCAGCCCCAGCATTTT.

Only a few counts were recorded for this clonotype. J is TRBJ2-7 and V is TRBV9; D is uncertain. Germline loops: CDR1 SGDLS, CDR2 YYNGEE. Trimming took off 0 bases at V and 1 base at J, with 8 bases between the two ends. The CDR3 consists of 14 residues. Here the CDR3 DNA reads TGTGCCAGCAGCGTAGGGTCACCTTCCTACGAGCAGTACTTC. Its protein is CASSVGSPSYEQYF.

This clonotype appeared many times. The chain recombines TRBV24-1 with TRBJ2-2; 8 nucleotides match TRBD1. The CDR3 sequence is 16 residues long. Germline V gene data show CDR1 as KGHDR and CDR2 as SFDVKD. The junction had 4 bases not matched to a gene; V was cut back by 4 bases and J by 1 base. The CDR3 sequence is CATSDTGTGNTGELFF. The CDR3 DNA reads as TGTGCCACCAGTGACACCGGGACAGGGAACACCGGGGAGCTGTTTTTT.

This clonotype occurred once. The chain uses TRBV11-2 and TRBJ1-1, with a possible D match to TRBD1 (6 bases). The CDR3 sequence is 15 residues long. The V gene's germline CDR1 is SGHAT and CDR2 FQNNGV. The ends were cut back, 5 bases at V and 5 bases at J, with 18 bases in the middle. This CDR3 reads CASSLSTGTATEAFF. CDR3 nucleotides: TGTGCCAGCAGCCTCAGTACAGGGACTGCTACTGAAGCTTTCTTT.

This clonotype has more than one count but fewer than ten. The rearrangement links TRBV6-6 to TRBJ1-1; 7 bases agree with TRBD1. This CDR3 region has 15 residues. Germline V gene sequence: CDR1 MNHNY, CDR2 SVGAGI (reference sequence). With V trimmed by 6 bases and J by 0 bases, 7 bases remained unmatched. CDR3 bases: TGTGCCAGCAGCCACGACAGGGCCTTGAACACTGAAGCTTTCTTT. Protein: CASSHDRALNTEAFF.

This clonotype has a count of ten or more. The chain uses TRBV7-6 and TRBJ1-2; 9 nucleotides line up with TRBD1. This CDR3 is built from 16 residues. With V trimmed by 5 bases and J by 7 bases, 14 bases remained unmatched. Germline V CDR1 and CDR2: SGHVS, FNYEAQ. The CDR3 protein is CASSVSPGQGPGGYTF. In DNA form, the CDR3 reads TGTGCCAGCAGCGTGTCTCCGGGACAGGGTCCTGGTGGCTACACCTTC. Combining the CDR3 with reference TRBV7-6 and TRBJ1-2 gives the whole variable domain GAGVSQSPRYKVTKRGQDVALRCDPISGHVSLYWYRQALGQGPEFLTYFNYEAQQDKSGLPNDRFSAERPEGSISTLTIQRTEQRDSAMYRCASSVSPGQGPGGYTFGSGTRLTVV.

A note on this clonotype: One junction end does not reproduce the germline sequence, and a read error may be involved. J is TRBJ2-2 and V is TRBV7-3, with 12 bases aligning to TRBD2. The CDR3 has 18 residues. Germline V lookup: CDR1 SGHTA, CDR2 FQGTGA. CDR3 bases: TGTGCCAGCAGTTTAAGGGTACTAGCGGGAGGGAACACCGGGGAGCTGTTTTTT. Translating it yields CASSLRVLAGGNTGELFF.